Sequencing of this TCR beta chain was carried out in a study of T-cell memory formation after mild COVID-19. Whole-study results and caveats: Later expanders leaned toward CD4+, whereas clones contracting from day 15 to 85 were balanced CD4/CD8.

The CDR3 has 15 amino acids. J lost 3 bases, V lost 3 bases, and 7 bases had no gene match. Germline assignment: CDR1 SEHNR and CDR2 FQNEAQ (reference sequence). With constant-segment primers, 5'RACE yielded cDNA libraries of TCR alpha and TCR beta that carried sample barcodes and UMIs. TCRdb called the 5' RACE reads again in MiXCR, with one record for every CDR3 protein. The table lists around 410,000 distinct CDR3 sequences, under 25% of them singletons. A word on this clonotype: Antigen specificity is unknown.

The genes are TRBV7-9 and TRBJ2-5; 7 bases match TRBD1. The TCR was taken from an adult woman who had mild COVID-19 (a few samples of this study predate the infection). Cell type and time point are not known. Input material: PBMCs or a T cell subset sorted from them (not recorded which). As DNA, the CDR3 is TGTGCCAGCAGCTTGGGCCGGGACAGTAAAGAGACCCAGTACTTC. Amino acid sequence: CASSLGRDSKETQYF.